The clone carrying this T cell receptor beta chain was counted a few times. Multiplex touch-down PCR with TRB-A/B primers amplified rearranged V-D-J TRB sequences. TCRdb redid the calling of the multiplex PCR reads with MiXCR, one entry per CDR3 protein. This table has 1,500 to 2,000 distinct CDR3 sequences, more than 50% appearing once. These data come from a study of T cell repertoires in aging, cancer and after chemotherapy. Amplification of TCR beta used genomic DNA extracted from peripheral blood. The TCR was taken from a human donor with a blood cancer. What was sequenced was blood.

The CDR3 bases are TGTGCCAGCACCCTAGGGGGGGCCTACAATGAGCAGTTCTTC. Encoded protein: CASTLGGAYNEQFF. The V and J genes are TRBV12-3 or TRBV12-4 and TRBJ2-1; TRBD2 is a possible D gene (7 bases). The CDR3 length is 14 residues. With 7 bases removed from V and 2 bases from J, the gap between germline ends came to 12 bases.